This T cell receptor (beta chain) appears in the sequencing data of a study of blood T cell repertoires in COVID-19. CDR3 length: 14 residues. Per germline, CDR1 SGHNT and CDR2 YYREEE (reference sequence). Trimming removed 6 bases from V and 3 bases from J; junction bases left unmatched: 8. Per the authors' pipeline: By means of reference gene primer amplification, nucleated cell counts were estimated. Only in-frame clones appear in the TCRdb table, and some are missing; sequencing was by immunoSEQ multiplex PCR. V, J and clone size derive from that table, while D and trimming were established from the DNA sequence. The sample contains about 320,000 clones, more than 75% of which appear only once. The study drew participants aged about 18 to 95 years from around 24 US areas. Clinical history reported by participants formed the basis on which cohorts were assigned.

This chain connects TRBV5-4 to TRBJ1-1; 7 bases line up with TRBD1. The receptor comes from a woman between 18 and 29 years old who had recovered from COVID-19. Material: PBMCs or T cells enriched from blood (not recorded which). CDR3 region: CASTNGQDYTEAFF. The CDR3 bases are TGTGCCAGCACCAACGGACAGGACTACACTGAAGCTTTCTTT.